A single sample gave rise to the 29 T cell receptor beta chains below, sequenced in a study of T-cell memory formation after mild COVID-19. TCRdb recomputed calls from the 5' RACE reads with MiXCR, one row per CDR3 protein. Counted here are around 320,000 distinct CDR3 sequences, 28% occurring once; the ten biggest clones make up about 13%. Sequencing was done on a sample of PBMCs or a T cell subset sorted from them (not recorded which). These TCRs come from an adult woman who had mild COVID-19 (a few samples of this study predate the infection). Cell type and time point are not known.

The chain carries TRBV11-1 and TRBJ2-2; 11 bases are shared with TRBD2. CDR3 length equals 16 residues. Germline CDR1 and CDR2: SGHAT and FQDESV (reference sequence). Trimming at V came to 8 bases and at J to 1 base, leaving 6 bases not matched to a gene. CDR3 nucleotide sequence: TGTGCCAGCGGGAGAGGGACTAGCGGGAACACCGGGGAGCTGTTTTTT. This translates into CASGRGTSGNTGELFF.

This clonotype has only a few counts. The chain joins TRBV5-4 to TRBJ2-7, with TRBD2 matching over 13 bases. Per germline, CDR1 SGHNT and CDR2 YYREEE (reference sequence). Unmatched junction bases numbered 13, after V lost 4 bases and J lost 3 bases. The CDR3 has 18 residues. The CDR3 loop reads CASSGTSGKIPLDYEQYF. CDR3 nucleotide sequence: TGTGCCAGCAGCGGGACTAGCGGGAAAATCCCCTTAGACTACGAGCAGTACTTC.

The chain recombines TRBV7-2 with TRBJ2-5; D is ambiguous. Germline lookup yields CDR1 SGHTA and CDR2 FQGNSA. Trimming took off 10 bases at V and 4 bases at J, with 10 bases between the two ends. CDR3 length: 11 amino acids. The CDR3 spells CATRTLETQYF. The CDR3 region has the DNA TGTGCCACCCGGACCTTAGAGACCCAGTACTTC.

This clonotype was found a few times. The chain joins TRBV30 to TRBJ2-7, with 7 bases identical to TRBD2. Trimming removed 4 bases from V and 0 bases from J; junction bases left unmatched: 6. The CDR3 has 14 residues. Germline values: CDR1 GTSNPN, CDR2 SVGIG (reference sequence). CDR3 region: CAWTGGHSSYEQYF. In DNA, the CDR3 is TGTGCCTGGACGGGAGGCCACAGCTCCTACGAGCAGTACTTC.

This rearrangement joins TRBV5-1 to TRBJ1-3; D remains ambiguous. CDR3 length: 14 residues. V was pared by 2 bases and J by 4 bases, with 10 bases between. Germline V gene sequence: CDR1 SGHRS, CDR2 YFSETQ. For the CDR3, the DNA is TGCGCCAGCAGCTTTACCGGGCCCGGAAACACCATATATTTT. It specifies CASSFTGPGNTIYF.

The V call is TRBV5-1, the J call TRBJ1-2, with 9 bases identical to TRBD1. V was clipped by 4 bases and J by 4 bases; unmatched bases: 5. This CDR3 has 14 residues. The germline V gene has CDR1 SGHRS and CDR2 YFSETQ. CDR3 amino acids: CASSPGTGSYGYTF. Written as DNA, the CDR3 is TGCGCCAGCAGCCCCGGGACAGGGAGCTATGGCTACACCTTC.

The CDR3 coding sequence is TGCAGTGCTAGGCCACAGGGGAATGAAAAACTGTTTTTT. Translated: CSARPQGNEKLFF. The chain uses TRBV20-1 and TRBJ1-4; 7 bases match TRBD1. V lost 3 bases, J lost 5 bases, and 3 bases stayed unmatched. CDR1 is DFQATT, CDR2 SNEGSKA, per germline (reference sequence). The length of the CDR3 is 13 residues.

This clonotype has a handful of counts. The CDR3 region has the DNA TGTGCCAGCAGCTTAGATACGGGACATAATAATTCACCCCTCCACTTT. The encoded protein is CASSLDTGHNNSPLHF. The chain carries TRBV11-3 and TRBJ1-6; a weak D match, TRBD1 (6 bases). Trimming removed 0 bases from V and 5 bases from J, with 11 bases in between. The V gene's germline CDR1 is SGHNT and CDR2 YENEEA. This CDR3 is 16 amino acids long.

This clonotype was observed a few times. This chain connects TRBV6-4 to TRBJ2-2, with 7 nucleotides matching TRBD2. Per germline, CDR1 MRHNA and CDR2 SNTAGT. The CDR3 extends over 16 amino acids. Trimming at V came to 2 bases and at J to 0 bases, leaving 3 bases not matched to a gene. The DNA for the CDR3 is TGTGCCAGCAGTGACATAGCGGGTACGAACACCGGGGAGCTGTTTTTT. Protein product: CASSDIAGTNTGELFF.

The J gene is TRBJ2-1, the V gene TRBV19; 9 bases line up with TRBD2. V lost 5 bases and J lost 5; bases outside the gene matches: 10. Germline V gene lookup returns CDR1 LNHDA and CDR2 SQIVND (reference sequence). This CDR3 contains 16 residues. CDR3 coding DNA: TGTGCCAGTAGTGCCAGGAGGACTAGCGCCCACAATGAGCAGTTCTTC. Translated: CASSARRTSAHNEQFF.

V is TRBV27 and J is TRBJ1-1, with D possibly TRBD1 on 5 matching bases. The ends were cut back, 3 bases at V and 4 bases at J, with 12 bases in the middle. Germline V gene lookup returns CDR1 MNHEY and CDR2 SMNVEV (reference sequence). CDR3 size: 14 residues. CDR3 sequence reads: CASSFVGASTEAFF. The DNA for the CDR3 is TGTGCCAGCAGTTTCGTCGGGGCCTCCACTGAAGCTTTCTTT.

The chain recombines TRBV12-3 or TRBV12-4 with TRBJ2-2, with 10 bases identical to TRBD1. The junction had 7 bases not matched to a gene; V was cut back by 2 bases and J by 7 bases. The CDR3 consists of 16 residues. CDR3 DNA sequence: TGTGCCAGCAGTTTATTCGGGACAGGGGCGGACGGGGAGCTGTTTTTT. The encoded protein is CASSLFGTGADGELFF.

This chain joins TRBV7-2 and TRBJ1-5, with D possibly TRBD1 on 5 matching bases. The CDR3 has 15 amino acids. Trimming removed 3 bases at V and 2 bases at J, with 11 bases between. Per the germline V gene, CDR1 is SGHTA and CDR2 is FQGNSA. The CDR3, as DNA: TGTGCCAGCAGCTTTGAGGGGTTTGGCAATCAGCCCCAGCATTTT. Amino acids: CASSFEGFGNQPQHF.

This clonotype was counted only a few times. This chain links TRBV3-1 with TRBJ2-5, with 7 nucleotides matching TRBD1. Trimming removed 1 base from V and 2 bases from J; junction bases left unmatched: 4. The germline CDR1 and CDR2 sequences are LGHDT and YNNKEL (reference sequence). The CDR3 covers 15 residues. The CDR3 loop is CASSQAPGQQETQYF. The CDR3, as DNA: TGTGCCAGCAGCCAAGCTCCGGGACAGCAAGAGACCCAGTACTTC.

This clonotype was picked up a small number of times. The chain carries TRBV25-1 and TRBJ1-2, with 7 bases identical to TRBD1. The CDR3 has 11 residues. With V trimmed by 9 bases and J by 6 bases, 4 bases remained unmatched. Looked up from germline, CDR1 is MGHDK and CDR2 is SYGVNS. The CDR3 here is CASTGVHGYTF. CDR3 nucleotides: TGTGCCAGTACAGGGGTCCATGGCTACACCTTC.

The V gene is TRBV5-1, the J gene TRBJ2-5; D is ambiguous. Germline V gene sequence: CDR1 SGHRS, CDR2 YFSETQ. Trimming took off 3 bases at V and 6 bases at J, with 9 bases between the two ends. CDR3 length equals 12 residues. The chain's CDR3 is CASSSDGQTQYF. DNA for the CDR3: TGCGCCAGCAGCTCCGACGGGCAGACCCAGTACTTC. Drawing the rest from reference TRBV5-1 and TRBJ2-5, the complete variable domain is KAGVTQTPRYLIKTRGQQVTLSCSPISGHRSVSWYQQTPGQGLQFLFEYFSETQRNKGNFPGRFSGRQFSNSRSEMNVSTLELGDSALYLCASSSDGQTQYFGPGTRLLVL.

J is TRBJ1-2 and V is TRBV7-9; D call uncertain. The CDR3 is 12 residues long. Trimming shortened V by 6 bases and J by 8 bases, and 13 bases separated the two germline ends. From germline, CDR1 is SEHNR and CDR2 FQNEAQ (reference sequence). The CDR3 sequence is CASRPDLTGYTF. The CDR3 bases are TGTGCCAGCAGACCCGACCTGACGGGCTACACCTTC.

The chain recombines TRBV4-1 with TRBJ1-2; TRBD1 agrees at 8 bases. The germline V gene has CDR1 MGHRA and CDR2 YSYEKL. The CDR3 totals 14 residues. The V and J ends lost 5 bases and 5 bases, in that order; junction bases with no gene match: 7. The CDR3 DNA sequence: TGCGCCAGCAGCAGGTCAGGGGGCTTGTATGGCTACACCTTC. Encoded protein: CASSRSGGLYGYTF.

V usage is TRBV23-1 and J usage is TRBJ2-5; tentative D call: TRBD1 (5 bases). TRBV23-1 is labeled an ORF, and its function is uncertain. This CDR3 comprises 15 residues. V was clipped by 3 bases and J by 3 bases, with 14 bases between them. CDR3 region: CASSQAGLTKETQYF. CDR3 sequence (DNA): TGCGCCAGCAGTCAGGCAGGGCTTACTAAAGAGACCCAGTACTTC.

A few counts support this clonotype. The J gene is TRBJ1-4, the V gene TRBV5-1, with unresolved D. This CDR3 contains 15 residues. Germline V gives CDR1 SGHRS, CDR2 YFSETQ. V was clipped by 0 bases and J by 7 bases, with 13 bases between them. The CDR3 reads CASSLDPGVFEKLFF. The CDR3, as DNA: TGCGCCAGCAGCTTGGATCCGGGAGTGTTTGAAAAACTGTTTTTT.

V usage is TRBV7-3 and J usage is TRBJ2-3; 8 bases are shared with TRBD1. The length of the CDR3 is 14 residues. The V gene's germline CDR1 is SGHTA and CDR2 FQGTGA. The V and J ends lost 5 bases and 6 bases, in that order; junction bases with no gene match: 7. CDR3 loop: CASSHGQGKDTQYF. In nucleotides, the CDR3 is TGTGCCAGCAGCCATGGACAGGGAAAGGATACGCAGTATTTT.

The rearrangement joins TRBV11-3 to TRBJ2-7; 11 bases match TRBD1. The CDR3 spans 15 residues. J lost 3 bases, V lost 5 bases, and 6 bases had no gene match. CDR1 is SGHNT and CDR2 is YENEEA in the germline V gene. CDR3 sequence: CASSKRDRGNYEQYF. CDR3 DNA sequence: TGTGCCAGCAGCAAACGGGACAGGGGGAACTACGAGCAGTACTTC.

The chain joins TRBV5-1 to TRBJ2-3; 14 bases agree with TRBD2. CDR3 length: 17 residues. V lost 0 bases, J lost 3 bases, and 3 bases stayed unmatched. Germline lookup yields CDR1 SGHRS and CDR2 YFSETQ. The CDR3 is CASSLGLAGGLTDTQYF. CDR3 bases: TGCGCCAGCAGCTTGGGACTAGCGGGGGGGCTGACAGATACGCAGTATTTT.

This chain joins TRBV9 and TRBJ2-5, with 12 bases that match TRBD2. J lost 0 bases, V lost 3 bases, and 9 bases had no gene match. This CDR3 has 18 amino acids. Looked up from germline, CDR1 is SGDLS and CDR2 is YYNGEE. The CDR3, as DNA: TGTGCCAGCAGCGATAGACTAGCGGGGGCTGAGTACCAAGAGACCCAGTACTTC. This gives the protein CASSDRLAGAEYQETQYF.

This clonotype was seen only a few times. The chain combines TRBV19 with TRBJ1-5; D not certain. Trimming removed 5 bases at V and 9 bases at J, with 17 bases between. The germline V gene encodes CDR1 LNHDA and CDR2 SQIVND (reference sequence). The CDR3 has 14 residues. DNA for the CDR3: TGTGCCAGTAGTTGGGCTGAAGGATGGACGCCCCAGCATTTT. This codes for CASSWAEGWTPQHF.

The chain uses TRBV6-1 and TRBJ1-1; 9 bases are shared with TRBD1. V trimming: 8 bases; J trimming: 1 base; junction bases outside the gene matches: 5. Per the germline V gene, CDR1 is MNHNS and CDR2 is SASEGT. This CDR3 has 14 residues. In nucleotides, the CDR3 is TGTGCCAGCGACGGACAGGGGACGAACACTGAAGCTTTCTTT. Translated: CASDGQGTNTEAFF.

This clonotype has just a few counts. The rearrangement joins TRBV7-2 to TRBJ2-1, with a tentative D call TRBD2 (7 bases). The CDR3 loop spans 16 amino acids. The germline gives CDR1 SGHTA, CDR2 FQGNSA. V was cut by 2 bases and J by 8 bases, with 19 bases left in between. The CDR3 sequence is CASSLPVWGGHDEQFF. The DNA for the CDR3 is TGTGCCAGCAGCTTACCTGTGTGGGGGGGGCACGATGAGCAGTTCTTC. Together with reference TRBV7-2 and TRBJ2-1, the CDR3 gives the full variable domain: GAGVSQSPSNKVTEKGKDVELRCDPISGHTALYWYRQSLGQGLEFLIYFQGNSAPDKSGLPSDRFSAERTGGSVSTLTIQRTQQEDSAVYLCASSLPVWGGHDEQFFGPGTRLTVL.

The V and J genes are TRBV3-1 and TRBJ2-7; D possibly corresponds to TRBD2 (6 bases). V was pared by 4 bases and J by 3 bases, with 10 bases between. Germline values: CDR1 LGHDT, CDR2 YNNKEL (reference sequence). The CDR3 is made up of 13 amino acids. The DNA of the CDR3 is TGTGCCAGCAGCCGACAGACTAGCTACGAGCAGTACTTC. This gives the protein CASSRQTSYEQYF.

This chain uses TRBV19 with TRBJ2-6, with 8 nucleotides matching TRBD1. The CDR3 spans 16 residues. The germline V gene encodes CDR1 LNHDA and CDR2 SQIVND (reference sequence). V was pared by 11 bases and J by 1 base, with 10 bases of the junction left unmatched. CDR3 loop: CAASGTGISGANVLTF. The CDR3 region has the DNA TGTGCCGCATCCGGGACAGGTATTTCTGGGGCCAACGTCCTGACTTTC.